One sample yielded the 30 T cell receptor beta chains listed below, sequenced in a study of blood T cell repertoires in COVID-19. Clones were sequenced by immunoSEQ multiplex PCR, and TCRdb holds only the in-frame ones, with some missing. This table has about 200,000 clones, about 86% appearing once. The sequenced material came from PBMCs or T cells enriched from blood (not recorded which). These receptors were obtained from a woman aged 40 to 50 with acute COVID-19.

Concerning this clone: Other DNA sequences within the sample encode an identical CDR3. In DNA form, the CDR3 reads TGTGCCAGCAGTTTACCCGGGACTAGCGGTTACAATGAGCAGTTCTTC. Translating gives CASSLPGTSGYNEQFF. The chain has TRBV27 and TRBJ2-1, with 11 bases matching TRBD2. Trimming at V came to 2 bases and at J to 4 bases, leaving 4 bases not matched to a gene. The germline gives CDR1 MNHEY, CDR2 SMNVEV (reference sequence). This CDR3 contains 16 residues.

This chain links TRBV28 with TRBJ1-2; TRBD1 agrees at 7 bases. The ends lost 5 bases at V and 4 bases at J; junction bases unmatched: 13. The CDR3 has 16 residues. Per germline, CDR1 MDHEN and CDR2 SYDVKM. CDR3 in DNA: TGTGCCAGCAGTACCTCGGACAGGTCGCTAGGCTATGGCTACACCTTC. It translates to CASSTSDRSLGYGYTF.

This chain uses TRBV25-1 with TRBJ1-2, with D maybe TRBD1 (6 bases). The germline CDR1 and CDR2 sequences are MGHDK and SYGVNS. This CDR3 comprises 16 residues. The V gene lost 3 bases and the J gene lost 4 bases, with 18 bases spanning the gap. The CDR3: CASSDPGGSLLYGYTF. DNA of the CDR3: TGTGCCAGCAGTGACCCGGGGGGCTCGTTACTCTATGGCTACACCTTC.

This CDR3 reads CASSLGLAGVADTQYF. The CDR3 DNA sequence: TGTGCCAGCAGCTTGGGACTAGCGGGAGTTGCAGATACGCAGTATTTT. The chain combines TRBV11-3 with TRBJ2-3, with 14 bases identical to TRBD2. The V gene end was trimmed by 3 bases and the J gene end by 4 bases; junction bases not matched to a gene: 3. This CDR3 spans 16 amino acids. CDR1 and CDR2 (germline): SGHNT, YENEEA.

This clone appeared once. The chain couples TRBV24-1 to TRBJ2-4; 8 bases are a match to TRBD1. Germline CDR1 and CDR2: KGHDR and SFDVKD. The V and J ends lost 5 bases and 7 bases, in that order; junction bases with no gene match: 3. CDR3 length: 13 residues. The CDR3 is CATSAGGGNIQYF. The CDR3, as DNA: TGTGCCACCAGTGCAGGGGGCGGTAACATTCAGTACTTC.

J is TRBJ2-4 and V is TRBV7-8; perhaps TRBD2 as D (6 bases). The germline V and J ends were trimmed by 0 bases and 1 base, with 19 bases remaining between them. The V gene's germline CDR1 is SGHVS and CDR2 FQNEAQ. The CDR3 contains 19 residues. The CDR3 protein is CASSLAFATTGGAKNIQYF. The CDR3 nucleotides are TGTGCCAGCAGCTTAGCGTTTGCCACCACCGGAGGGGCCAAAAACATTCAGTACTTC.

V usage is TRBV10-3 and J usage is TRBJ2-7, with D perhaps TRBD2 (6 bases). The germline V gene has CDR1 ENHRY and CDR2 SYGVKD. The V and J ends lost 3 bases and 5 bases respectively, with 14 bases between them. The CDR3 is 14 residues long. The CDR3 loop is CAISDGQGGDEQYF. The DNA of the CDR3 is TGTGCCATCAGTGACGGGCAGGGCGGGGACGAGCAGTACTTC.

This chain joins TRBV28 and TRBJ1-2; tentative D call: TRBD1 (6 bases). V was shortened by 5 bases and J by 6 bases, with 19 bases between the two germline ends. The CDR3 is 15 residues long. Germline CDR1 and CDR2: MDHEN and SYDVKM. The DNA for the CDR3 is TGTGCCAGCAGTCCGAACAGGGTTGGACGCAATGGCTACACCTTC. This translates into CASSPNRVGRNGYTF.

The CDR3 DNA sequence: TGTGCCAGCAGCTTGTACCAGGCCGGGGAGCTGTTTTTT. It specifies CASSLYQAGELFF. This chain uses TRBV5-4 with TRBJ2-2; D unclear. From germline, CDR1 is SGHNT and CDR2 YYREEE (reference sequence). The CDR3 has 13 residues. Deletions cut 1 base from V and 6 bases from J, with 7 bases between.

CDR3 loop: CASSVTSGKTYNEQFF. DNA for the CDR3: TGTGCCAGCAGTGTGACTAGCGGTAAGACCTACAATGAGCAGTTCTTC. The rearrangement joins TRBV27 to TRBJ2-1, with 9 bases identical to TRBD2. The CDR3 runs to 16 residues. Germline trimming cut 5 bases from V and 2 bases from J; bases unmatched to any gene: 7. The germline gives CDR1 MNHEY, CDR2 SMNVEV (reference sequence).

The rearrangement links TRBV6-6 to TRBJ1-1, with a possible D match to TRBD1 (6 bases). V was clipped by 5 bases and J by 4 bases, with 14 bases between them. CDR1 and CDR2 (germline): MNHNY, SVGAGI (reference sequence). The CDR3 runs to 14 residues. CDR3: CASSPRTVRTEAFF. Here the CDR3 DNA reads TGTGCCAGCAGTCCTCGGACAGTACGCACTGAAGCTTTCTTT.

The rearrangement uses TRBV4-3 and TRBJ2-7, with 10 bases fitting TRBD1. Per the germline V gene, CDR1 is LGHNA and CDR2 is YSLEER. V dropped 3 bases and J dropped 3; count of bases not matched to a gene: 2. The CDR3 totals 14 residues. For the CDR3, the DNA is TGCGCCAGCAGCCAGACAGGGGGCGGCTACGAGCAGTACTTC. Translating gives CASSQTGGGYEQYF.

The V and J genes are TRBV19 and TRBJ1-5; TRBD1 matches at 10 bases. The CDR3 covers 16 residues. V was pared by 6 bases and J by 4 bases, with 9 bases of the junction left unmatched. Germline CDR1 and CDR2: LNHDA and SQIVND (reference sequence). CDR3 region: CASSSRDRGGNQPQHF. The CDR3 bases are TGTGCCAGTAGCAGCCGGGACAGGGGTGGGAATCAGCCCCAGCATTTT. Using reference TRBV19 and TRBJ1-5 for the parts outside the CDR3, the full variable domain is DGGITQSPKYLFRKEGQNVTLSCEQNLNHDAMYWYRQDPGQGLRLIYYSQIVNDFQKGDIAEGYSVSREKKESFPLTVTSAQKNPTAFYLCASSSRDRGGNQPQHFGDGTRLSIL.

V usage is TRBV7-9 and J usage is TRBJ2-1; 10 nucleotides align to TRBD2. Trimming at V came to 5 bases and at J to 1 base, leaving 5 bases not matched to a gene. This CDR3 is 16 amino acids long. Germline-derived CDR1 and CDR2 are SEHNR and FQNEAQ (reference sequence). CDR3 coding DNA: TGTGCCAGCAGCCGCCTACTAGCGGGGTCCTACAATGAGCAGTTCTTC. Translation: CASSRLLAGSYNEQFF.

This chain uses TRBV4-1 with TRBJ1-5, with D maybe TRBD1 (5 bases). CDR1 and CDR2 (germline): MGHRA, YSYEKL. V lost 1 base, J lost 0 bases, and 13 bases lay in between. The CDR3 is made up of 17 amino acids. The CDR3, as DNA: TGCGCCAGCAGCCAAGTTGGCAGGGAGGGTAGCAATCAGCCCCAGCATTTT. Protein product: CASSQVGREGSNQPQHF.

This chain uses TRBV27 with TRBJ2-7; 7 nucleotides align to TRBD1. The CDR3 extends over 13 amino acids. Germline CDR1 MNHEY, CDR2 SMNVEV (reference sequence). V lost 2 bases and J lost 4; bases outside the gene matches: 2. CDR3 coding DNA: TGTGCCAGCAGTTTAGGCAGGGGGTACGAGCAGTACTTC. It codes for CASSLGRGYEQYF.

This clone has only one observation. The genes are TRBV7-9 and TRBJ1-1, with 11 bases lining up with TRBD1. The CDR3 is made up of 18 amino acids. V was clipped by 3 bases and J by 3 bases; unmatched bases: 12. Germline CDR1 is SEHNR and CDR2 is FQNEAQ (reference sequence). The CDR3 sequence: CASSFTLGQGAGDTEAFF. The CDR3 coding sequence is TGTGCCAGCAGCTTCACGCTTGGACAGGGGGCCGGAGACACTGAAGCTTTCTTT.

The J gene is TRBJ1-4, the V gene TRBV6-5, with 9 bases lining up with TRBD1. Germline trimming cut 0 bases from V and 4 bases from J; bases unmatched to any gene: 0. The CDR3 loop spans 15 amino acids. CDR1 and CDR2 from the germline V gene are MNHEY and SVGAGI. The CDR3 spells CASSYSGQGNEKLFF. Here the CDR3 DNA reads TGTGCCAGCAGTTACTCGGGACAGGGTAATGAAAAACTGTTTTTT.

This clone was detected only once. This sequence joins TRBV19 and TRBJ2-3; D is perhaps TRBD2 (6 bases). In germline, CDR1 is LNHDA, CDR2 SQIVND (reference sequence). There are 13 residues in the CDR3. CDR3 amino acids: CASGVPSTDTQYF. CDR3 nucleotides: TGTGCTTCGGGGGTACCTAGCACAGATACGCAGTATTTT.

The J gene is TRBJ1-1, the V gene TRBV27, with 10 bases that match TRBD1. The CDR3 consists of 15 residues. The germline V gene has CDR1 MNHEY and CDR2 SMNVEV (reference sequence). J lost 8 bases, V lost 4 bases, and 10 bases had no gene match. CDR3 loop: CASSSLGDRGLEAFF. The CDR3 DNA sequence: TGTGCCAGCAGTTCCTTGGGCGACAGGGGGCTCGAAGCTTTCTTT.

The chain couples TRBV12-3 or TRBV12-4 to TRBJ1-1; 11 nucleotides line up with TRBD1. V lost 4 bases, J lost 5 bases, and 0 bases stayed unmatched. The length of the CDR3 is 13 residues. CDR3 nucleotide sequence: TGTGCCAGCAGTTGGGACAGGGGGACTGAAGCTTTCTTT. This sequence encodes CASSWDRGTEAFF.

The gene calls are TRBV5-4 and TRBJ1-1; D may be TRBD1 (6 bases). The CDR3 is 15 residues long. Germline loops: CDR1 SGHNT, CDR2 YYREEE (reference sequence). The V gene lost 0 bases and the J gene lost 7 bases, with 16 bases spanning the gap. The CDR3 DNA sequence: TGTGCCAGCAGCTTGGTTGGGGGGGCTGAAGGTGAAGCTTTCTTT. Encoded protein: CASSLVGGAEGEAFF.

V is TRBV25-1 and J is TRBJ1-5; D unclear. The CDR3 is 12 residues long. Looked up from germline, CDR1 is MGHDK and CDR2 is SYGVNS. V was shortened by 8 bases and J by 2 bases, with 7 bases between the two germline ends. The DNA for the CDR3 is TGTGCCAGCTCTACAGGCAATCAGCCCCAGCATTTT. Protein sequence: CASSTGNQPQHF.

The chain's CDR3 is CASSTGGGNQPQHF. The CDR3 DNA reads as TGTGCCAGCAGTACAGGGGGAGGCAATCAGCCCCAGCATTTT. This rearrangement joins TRBV6-5 to TRBJ1-5; 8 bases align to TRBD1. Trimming took 5 bases from V and 2 from J; bases not matched to a gene: 2. The CDR3 consists of 14 residues. CDR1 is MNHEY, CDR2 SVGAGI, per germline.

The chain is built from TRBV18 and TRBJ1-1; TRBD1 matches 9 bases. Germline CDR1 reads KGHSH; CDR2 reads LQKENI. V lost 4 bases to trimming and J lost 5 bases; unmatched junction nucleotides: 5. CDR3 length equals 14 residues. CDR3 protein: CASSQGQGLTEAFF. The CDR3 DNA reads TGTGCCAGCTCACAGGGACAGGGTTTGACTGAAGCTTTCTTT.

V and J are TRBV11-2 and TRBJ2-7, with 7 positions matching TRBD1. This CDR3 contains 14 residues. V dropped 4 bases and J dropped 0; count of bases not matched to a gene: 3. CDR1 and CDR2 from the germline V gene are SGHAT and FQNNGV. DNA for the CDR3: TGTGCCAGCAGCTCATACAGGGGCTCCTACGAGCAGTACTTC. It is translated as CASSSYRGSYEQYF.

The chain combines TRBV5-5 with TRBJ1-1, with 8 bases lining up with TRBD1. Germline assignment: CDR1 SGHKS and CDR2 YYEKEE (reference sequence). Germline trimming cut 4 bases from V and 0 bases from J; bases unmatched to any gene: 8. CDR3 length: 16 residues. This chain's CDR3 is CASSRDRMNMNTEAFF. CDR3 coding DNA: TGTGCCAGCAGCCGGGACAGGATGAACATGAACACTGAAGCTTTCTTT.

The V gene is TRBV10-3, the J gene TRBJ1-5; D may be TRBD1 (6 bases). The CDR3 totals 13 residues. CDR1 is ENHRY, CDR2 SYGVKD, per germline. The germline V and J ends were trimmed by 8 bases and 4 bases, with 12 bases remaining between them. The CDR3 protein is CAIGRGANQPQHF. For the CDR3, the DNA is TGTGCCATCGGTCGGGGGGCTAATCAGCCCCAGCATTTT.

CDR3 nucleotide sequence: TGTGCCAGTAGTATAGGGGGACAGGGAATCTACGAGCAGTACTTC. Translating gives CASSIGGQGIYEQYF. The chain has TRBV19 and TRBJ2-7; TRBD1 aligns across 9 bases. Germline values: CDR1 LNHDA, CDR2 SQIVND (reference sequence). Trimming took 1 base from V and 3 from J; bases not matched to a gene: 4. The CDR3 has 15 amino acids.

This clone occurred a few times. The chain is built from TRBV9 and TRBJ2-5, with 8 bases identical to TRBD2. The germline V gene has CDR1 SGDLS and CDR2 YYNGEE. Losses at the gene ends were 4 bases for V and 2 bases for J; bases not matched to a gene: 4. CDR3 length equals 14 residues. Here the CDR3 reads CASSPQRGQETQYF. CDR3 DNA: TGTGCCAGCAGCCCTCAGCGGGGGCAAGAGACCCAGTACTTC.